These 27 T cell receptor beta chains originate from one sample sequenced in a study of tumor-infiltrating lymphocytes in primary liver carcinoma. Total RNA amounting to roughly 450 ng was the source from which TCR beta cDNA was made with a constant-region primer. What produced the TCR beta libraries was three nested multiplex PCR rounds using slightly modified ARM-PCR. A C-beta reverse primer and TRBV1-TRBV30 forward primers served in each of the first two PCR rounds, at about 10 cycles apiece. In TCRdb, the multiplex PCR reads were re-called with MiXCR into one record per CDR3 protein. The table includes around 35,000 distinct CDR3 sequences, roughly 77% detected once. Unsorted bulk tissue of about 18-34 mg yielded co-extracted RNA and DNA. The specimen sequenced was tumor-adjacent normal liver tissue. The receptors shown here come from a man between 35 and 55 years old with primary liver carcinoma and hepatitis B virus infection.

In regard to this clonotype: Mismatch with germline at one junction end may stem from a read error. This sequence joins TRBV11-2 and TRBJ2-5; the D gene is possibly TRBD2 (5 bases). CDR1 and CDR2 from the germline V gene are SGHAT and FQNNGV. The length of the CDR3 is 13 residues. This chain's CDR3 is CASSPLCGETQCF. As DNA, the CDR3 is TGTGCCAGCAGCCCCCTCTGTGGGGAGACCCAGTGCTTC.

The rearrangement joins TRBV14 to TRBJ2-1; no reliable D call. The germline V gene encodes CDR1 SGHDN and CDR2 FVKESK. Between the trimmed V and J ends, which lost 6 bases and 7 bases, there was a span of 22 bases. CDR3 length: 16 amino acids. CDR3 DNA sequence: TGTGCCAGCAGTGCCGTAGTGGGATGTGTAAAGAATGAGCAGTTCTTC. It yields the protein CASSAVVGCVKNEQFF.

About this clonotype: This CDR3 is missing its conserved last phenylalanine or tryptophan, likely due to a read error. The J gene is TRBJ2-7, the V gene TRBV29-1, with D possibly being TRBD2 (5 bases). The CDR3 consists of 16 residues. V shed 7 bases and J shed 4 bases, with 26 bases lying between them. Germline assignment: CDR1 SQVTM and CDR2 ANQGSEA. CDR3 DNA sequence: TGCAGCGCCATGACATCTGGGAGTGGCACTCCTTACGAGCAGTACTAC. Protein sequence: CSAMTSGSGTPYEQYY.

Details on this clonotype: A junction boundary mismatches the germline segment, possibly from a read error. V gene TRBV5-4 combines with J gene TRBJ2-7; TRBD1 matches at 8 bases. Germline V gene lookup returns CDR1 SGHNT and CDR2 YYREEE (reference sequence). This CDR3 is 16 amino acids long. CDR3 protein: CDSSTMAGRGLHEQYF. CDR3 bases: TGTGACAGCAGCACCATGGCGGGCAGGGGGCTTCACGAGCAGTACTTC.

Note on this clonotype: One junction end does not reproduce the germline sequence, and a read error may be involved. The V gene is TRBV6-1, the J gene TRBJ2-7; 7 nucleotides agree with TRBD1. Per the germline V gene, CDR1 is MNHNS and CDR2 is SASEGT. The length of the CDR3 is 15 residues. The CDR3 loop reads CARGRPRDSSYVQYF. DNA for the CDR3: TGTGCCCGCGGAAGACCCCGGGACAGCTCCTACGTGCAGTACTTC.

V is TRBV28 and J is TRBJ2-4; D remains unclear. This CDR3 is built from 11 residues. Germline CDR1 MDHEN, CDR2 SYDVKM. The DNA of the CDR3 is TGTACCGGCAGTTCGGTACTTATTCAGTACTTC. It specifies CTGSSVLIQYF.

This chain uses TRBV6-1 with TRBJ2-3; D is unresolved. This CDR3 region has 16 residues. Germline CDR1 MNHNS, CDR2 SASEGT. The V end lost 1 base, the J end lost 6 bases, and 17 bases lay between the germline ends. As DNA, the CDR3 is TGTGCCAGCAGTGAAGTTTTGCGGAGTCAGAGGGATACGCAGTATTTT. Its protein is CASSEVLRSQRDTQYF.

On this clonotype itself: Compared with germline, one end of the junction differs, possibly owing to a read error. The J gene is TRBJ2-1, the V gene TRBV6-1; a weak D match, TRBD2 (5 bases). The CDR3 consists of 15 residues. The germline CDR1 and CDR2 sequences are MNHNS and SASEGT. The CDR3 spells CASGEVARGYNEHFF. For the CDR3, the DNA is TGTGCCAGCGGTGAAGTAGCGAGAGGATACAATGAGCATTTCTTC.

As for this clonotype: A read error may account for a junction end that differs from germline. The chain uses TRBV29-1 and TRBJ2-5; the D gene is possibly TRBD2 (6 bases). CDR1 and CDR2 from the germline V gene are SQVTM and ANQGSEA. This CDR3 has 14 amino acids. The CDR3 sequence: CIVVDGREQESQYF. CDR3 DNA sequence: TGCATCGTCGTGGACGGGCGGGAACAAGAGTCCCAGTACTTC.

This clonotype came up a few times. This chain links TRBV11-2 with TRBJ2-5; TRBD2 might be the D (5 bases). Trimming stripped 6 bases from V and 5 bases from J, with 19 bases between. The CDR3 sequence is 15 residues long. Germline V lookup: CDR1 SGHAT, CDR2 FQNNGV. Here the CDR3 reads CASSRWTGPAETQYF. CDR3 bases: TGTGCCAGCAGTCGTTGGACTGGTCCCGCGGAGACCCAGTACTTC.

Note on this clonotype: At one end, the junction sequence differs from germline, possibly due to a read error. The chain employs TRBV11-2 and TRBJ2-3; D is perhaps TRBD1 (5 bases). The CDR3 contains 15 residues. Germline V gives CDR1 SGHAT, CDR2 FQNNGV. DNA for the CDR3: TGTACCAGCAGTTTAGTTAACAAAAGGGGAGATACGCAGTATTTT. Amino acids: CTSSLVNKRGDTQYF. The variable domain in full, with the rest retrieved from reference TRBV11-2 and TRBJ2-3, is EAGVAQSPRYKIIEKRQSVAFWCNPISGHATLYWYQQILGQGPKLLIQFQNNGVVDDSQLPKDRFSAERLKGVDSTLKIQPAKLEDSAVYLCTSSLVNKRGDTQYFGPGTRLTVL.

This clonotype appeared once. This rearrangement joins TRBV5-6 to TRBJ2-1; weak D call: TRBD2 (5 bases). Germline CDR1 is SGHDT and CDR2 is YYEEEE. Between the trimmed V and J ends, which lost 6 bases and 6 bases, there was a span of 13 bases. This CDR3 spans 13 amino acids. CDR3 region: CASTGGPSNEQFF. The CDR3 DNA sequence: TGTGCCAGCACCGGAGGACCTAGCAATGAGCAGTTCTTC.

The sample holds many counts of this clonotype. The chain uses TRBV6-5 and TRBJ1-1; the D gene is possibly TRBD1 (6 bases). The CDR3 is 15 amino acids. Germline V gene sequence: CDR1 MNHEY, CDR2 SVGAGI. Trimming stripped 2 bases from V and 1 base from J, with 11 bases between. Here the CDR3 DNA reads TGTGCCAGCAGTTACCGCAGGGGTACGAACACTGAAGCTTTCTTT. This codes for CASSYRRGTNTEAFF.

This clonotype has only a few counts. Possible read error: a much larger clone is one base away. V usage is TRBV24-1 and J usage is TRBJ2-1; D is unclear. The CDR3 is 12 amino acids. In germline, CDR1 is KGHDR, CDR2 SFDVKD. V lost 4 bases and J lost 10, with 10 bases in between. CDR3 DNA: TGTGCCACCAGTGAACTTCAAGACGAGCAGTTCTTC. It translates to CATSELQDEQFF.

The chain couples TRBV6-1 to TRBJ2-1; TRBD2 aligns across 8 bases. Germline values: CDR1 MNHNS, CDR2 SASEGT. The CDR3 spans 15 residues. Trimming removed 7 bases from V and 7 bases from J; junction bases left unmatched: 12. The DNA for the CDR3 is TGTGCCAGCACCGTATTAGCGGGATCGGGTAATGAGCAGTTCTTC. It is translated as CASTVLAGSGNEQFF.

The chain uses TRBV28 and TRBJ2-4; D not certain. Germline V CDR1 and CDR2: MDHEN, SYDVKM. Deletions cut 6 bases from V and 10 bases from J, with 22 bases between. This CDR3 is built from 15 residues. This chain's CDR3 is CASSPPWLAINIQYF. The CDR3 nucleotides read TGTGCCAGCAGCCCTCCCTGGTTGGCCATAAATATTCAGTACTTC. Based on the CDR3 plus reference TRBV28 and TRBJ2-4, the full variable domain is DVKVTQSSRYLVKRTGEKVFLECVQDMDHENMFWYRQDPGLGLRLIYFSYDVKMKEKGDIPEGYSVSREKKERFSLILESASTNQTSMYLCASSPPWLAINIQYFGAGTRLSVL.

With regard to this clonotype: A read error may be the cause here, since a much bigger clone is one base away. The CDR3 spells CASSSGLATQETQYF. The CDR3 DNA reads as TGTGCCAGCAGCTCAGGACTAGCGACCCAAGAGACCCAGTACTTC. The rearrangement joins TRBV7-9 to TRBJ2-5; 9 positions agree with TRBD2. After removal of 4 bases from V and 1 base from J, the junction contained 4 bases not matched to a gene. The germline V gene has CDR1 SEHNR and CDR2 FQNEAQ (reference sequence). The CDR3 sequence is 15 residues long.

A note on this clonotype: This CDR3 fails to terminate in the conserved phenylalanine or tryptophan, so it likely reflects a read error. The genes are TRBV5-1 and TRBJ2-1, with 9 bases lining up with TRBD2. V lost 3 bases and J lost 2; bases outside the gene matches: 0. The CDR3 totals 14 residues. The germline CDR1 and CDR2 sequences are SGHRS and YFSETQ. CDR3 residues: CASSSSGAYNEQFS. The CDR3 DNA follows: TGCGCCAGCAGCTCTAGCGGGGCCTACAATGAGCAGTTCTCC.

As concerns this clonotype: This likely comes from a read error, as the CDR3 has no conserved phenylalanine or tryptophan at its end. CDR3: CSVVPSFGYNEQFL. The CDR3 region has the DNA TGCAGCGTTGTGCCGAGCTTCGGCTACAATGAGCAGTTCTTG. This chain joins TRBV29-1 and TRBJ2-1; no clear D gene. Germline V gives CDR1 SQVTM, CDR2 ANQGSEA. The CDR3 is made up of 14 amino acids. The V end was cut by 4 bases, the J end by 3 bases, with 13 bases between.

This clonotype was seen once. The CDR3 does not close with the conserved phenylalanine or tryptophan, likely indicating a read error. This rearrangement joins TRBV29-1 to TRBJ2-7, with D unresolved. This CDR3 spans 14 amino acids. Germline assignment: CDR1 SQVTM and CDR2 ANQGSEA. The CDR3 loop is CSVEDSSPSCEQYL. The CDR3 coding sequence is TGCAGCGTTGAAGACTCCTCTCCATCCTGCGAGCAGTACCTC.

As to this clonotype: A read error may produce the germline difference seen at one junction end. CDR3 protein: CASTAFGSSETFF. CDR3 sequence (DNA): TGTGCCAGCACCGCCTTCGGCAGCTCTGAAACTTTCTTT. The rearrangement uses TRBV6-2 or TRBV6-3 and TRBJ1-1; D is ambiguous. CDR3 size: 13 residues. CDR1 and CDR2 (germline): MNHEY, SVGEGT.

CDR3 in amino acids: CASTDPGQVVETQYF. Here the CDR3 DNA reads TGTGCCAGCACTGACCCGGGACAGGTGGTCGAGACGCAGTATTTT. The chain carries TRBV7-9 and TRBJ2-3, with TRBD1 matching over 8 bases. V trimming: 7 bases; J trimming: 9 bases; junction bases outside the gene matches: 15. Germline-derived CDR1 and CDR2 are SEHNR and FQNEAQ (reference sequence). This CDR3 comprises 15 residues.

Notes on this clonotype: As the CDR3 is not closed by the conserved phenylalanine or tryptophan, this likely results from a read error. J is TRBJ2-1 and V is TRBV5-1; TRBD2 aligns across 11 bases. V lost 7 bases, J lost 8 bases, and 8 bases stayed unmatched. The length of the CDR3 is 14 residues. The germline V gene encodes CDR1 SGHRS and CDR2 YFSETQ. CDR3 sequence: CASSPLAGGYEQFL. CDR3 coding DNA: TGCGCCAGCTCTCCTCTAGCGGGAGGTTATGAGCAGTTCCTC.

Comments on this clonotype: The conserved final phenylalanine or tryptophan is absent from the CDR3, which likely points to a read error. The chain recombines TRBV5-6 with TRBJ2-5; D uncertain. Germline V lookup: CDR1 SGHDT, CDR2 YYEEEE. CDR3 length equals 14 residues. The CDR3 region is CASSLEANQESQYS. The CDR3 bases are TGTGCCAGCAGCTTGGAGGCTAACCAAGAGTCCCAGTACTCC.

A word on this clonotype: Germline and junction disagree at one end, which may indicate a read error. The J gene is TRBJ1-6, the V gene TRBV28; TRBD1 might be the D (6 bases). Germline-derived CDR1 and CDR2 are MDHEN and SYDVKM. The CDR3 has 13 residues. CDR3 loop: CASSRTANSLLHF. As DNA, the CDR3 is TGTGCCAGCAGTAGGACAGCTAATTCACTCCTCCACTTT.

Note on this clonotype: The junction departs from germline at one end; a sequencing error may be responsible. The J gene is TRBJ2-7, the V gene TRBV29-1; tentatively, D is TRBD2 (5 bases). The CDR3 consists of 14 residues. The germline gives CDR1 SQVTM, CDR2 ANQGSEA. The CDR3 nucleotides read TGCAGCGTTGAAGGACACGGGAAACCCTACGTGCAGTACTTC. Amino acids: CSVEGHGKPYVQYF.

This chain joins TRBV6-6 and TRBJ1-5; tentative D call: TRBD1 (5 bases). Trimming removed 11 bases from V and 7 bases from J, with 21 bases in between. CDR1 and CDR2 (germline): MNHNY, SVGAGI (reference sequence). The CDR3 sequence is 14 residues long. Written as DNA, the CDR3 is TGTGCCGACAGTTACTCGGAGGGCTGGCAGCCCCAGCATTTT. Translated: CADSYSEGWQPQHF.